The rows below give T cell receptor beta chains drawn from one sample of a study of neoadjuvant nivolumab and ipilimumab in lung cancer. Generated by immunoSEQ multiplex PCR, the TCRdb table keeps only in-frame clones and is missing some. The table has roughly 45,000 clones, around 89% seen once. The starting material was blood, obtained before neoadjuvant nivolumab, alone or with ipilimumab. Every receptor here comes from an adult with non-small cell lung cancer. Some clones in this sample may be carry-over from other donors' samples. CDR3s include the opening cysteine and the closing phenylalanine or tryptophan. Each record gives: V gene, J gene, clone size, CDR3 protein. A row's size may be missing; if present it is once, few, many or a size class.

V gene: TRBV6-1; J gene: TRBJ2-6; clone size: -; CDR3 protein: CASGHSGANVLTF
V gene: TRBV15; J gene: TRBJ2-5; clone size: -; CDR3 protein: CATSPRQGRETQYF
V gene: TRBV2; J gene: TRBJ2-3; clone size: -; CDR3 protein: CASGRSGGLGDTQYF
V gene: TRBV30; J gene: TRBJ1-5; clone size: -; CDR3 protein: CAWSKGKNQPQHF
V gene: TRBV19; J gene: TRBJ2-3; clone size: -; CDR3 protein: CASSMDNTDTQYF
V gene: TRBV6-6; J gene: TRBJ1-2; clone size: -; CDR3 protein: CASNDRGRGYTF
V gene: TRBV30; J gene: TRBJ2-3; clone size: -; CDR3 protein: CAWSTGLAGRTDTQYF
V gene: TRBV5-6; J gene: TRBJ1-2; clone size: -; CDR3 protein: CASSADRGVHGYTF
V gene: TRBV7-2; J gene: TRBJ2-1; clone size: -; CDR3 protein: CASSKDTNEQFF
V gene: TRBV4-3; J gene: TRBJ2-5; clone size: -; CDR3 protein: CASSQTSGGETQYF
V gene: TRBV11-3; J gene: TRBJ2-1; clone size: -; CDR3 protein: CASSTHQRASYNEQFF
V gene: TRBV19; J gene: TRBJ2-7; clone size: -; CDR3 protein: CASSLGLAAYYEQYF
V gene: TRBV7-9; J gene: TRBJ2-2; clone size: once; CDR3 protein: CASSLDEGTYAGELFF
V gene: TRBV6-1; J gene: TRBJ1-5; clone size: -; CDR3 protein: CASSVSRGGQPQHF
V gene: TRBV11-1; J gene: TRBJ2-1; clone size: -; CDR3 protein: CASSLAMSGQGAHEQFF
V gene: TRBV11-2; J gene: TRBJ2-5; clone size: -; CDR3 protein: CASRDSQETQYF
V gene: TRBV30; J gene: TRBJ2-2; clone size: once; CDR3 protein: CAWIGTSGRSNTGELFF
V gene: TRBV6-1; J gene: TRBJ2-6; clone size: -; CDR3 protein: CASSQSVSGANVLTF
V gene: TRBV5-1; J gene: TRBJ2-1; clone size: -; CDR3 protein: CASSEAGVSYNEQFF
V gene: TRBV6-1; J gene: TRBJ1-4; clone size: -; CDR3 protein: CASSLGGSGEGKLFF
V gene: TRBV7-3; J gene: TRBJ2-2; clone size: -; CDR3 protein: CASSLTATSVKTGELFF
V gene: TRBV5-1; J gene: TRBJ2-1; clone size: once; CDR3 protein: CASSPGLAGGPWNEQFF
V gene: TRBV6-5; J gene: TRBJ2-5; clone size: once; CDR3 protein: CASSKTGFSETQYF
V gene: TRBV5-4; J gene: TRBJ1-2; clone size: -; CDR3 protein: CASSSLPGQGYGYTF
V gene: TRBV28; J gene: TRBJ2-3; clone size: -; CDR3 protein: CASSTGLSSTDTQYF
V gene: TRBV5-1; J gene: TRBJ2-5; clone size: -; CDR3 protein: CASSRLAGVWETQYF
V gene: TRBV5-1; J gene: TRBJ2-1; clone size: once; CDR3 protein: CASSLGAGGLNEQFF
V gene: TRBV18; J gene: TRBJ2-5; clone size: -; CDR3 protein: CASSPGLYQETQYF
V gene: TRBV27; J gene: TRBJ2-3; clone size: -; CDR3 protein: CASRASGITDTQYF
V gene: TRBV7-9; J gene: TRBJ2-3; clone size: -; CDR3 protein: CASSRDSSTDTQYF
V gene: TRBV6-6; J gene: TRBJ2-7; clone size: few; CDR3 protein: CASVTQREQYF
V gene: TRBV29-1; J gene: TRBJ2-3; clone size: -; CDR3 protein: CSVSAGPPDTQYF
V gene: TRBV7-9; J gene: TRBJ2-3; clone size: -; CDR3 protein: CASSSGTSGSTDTQYF
V gene: TRBV5-1; J gene: TRBJ2-2; clone size: -; CDR3 protein: CASSPRGLTGELFF
V gene: TRBV10-3; J gene: TRBJ2-2; clone size: once; CDR3 protein: CAISGTSGNTGELFF
V gene: TRBV11-2; J gene: TRBJ2-1; clone size: -; CDR3 protein: CASSLLLDSSYNEQFF
V gene: TRBV25-1; J gene: TRBJ2-3; clone size: few; CDR3 protein: CASSDPNTDTQYF
V gene: TRBV18; J gene: TRBJ2-5; clone size: -; CDR3 protein: CASSPLSAGQKETQYF
V gene: TRBV14; J gene: TRBJ1-2; clone size: once; CDR3 protein: CASSQLGRGRVLVNYGYTF
V gene: TRBV7-2; J gene: TRBJ1-5; clone size: -; CDR3 protein: CASSSDRGGNQPQHF
V gene: TRBV7-9; J gene: TRBJ2-5; clone size: -; CDR3 protein: CASSPRETQYF
V gene: TRBV19; J gene: TRBJ2-1; clone size: -; CDR3 protein: CASSIRGLADNEQFF
V gene: TRBV27; J gene: TRBJ2-1; clone size: few; CDR3 protein: CASSFRLAGAEAYNEQFF
V gene: TRBV6-5; J gene: TRBJ2-3; clone size: -; CDR3 protein: CASSSGLGSSPDTQYF
V gene: TRBV7-8; J gene: TRBJ1-5; clone size: -; CDR3 protein: CASSLKSDQPQHF
V gene: TRBV5-1; J gene: TRBJ2-5; clone size: -; CDR3 protein: CASSFINPRETQYF
V gene: TRBV5-4; J gene: TRBJ2-5; clone size: -; CDR3 protein: CASSFGLAGQETQYF
V gene: TRBV6-5; J gene: TRBJ1-1; clone size: -; CDR3 protein: CASSPGVVNTEAFF
V gene: TRBV28; J gene: TRBJ2-4; clone size: -; CDR3 protein: CASSERFNTNIQYF
V gene: TRBV6-1; J gene: TRBJ2-7; clone size: -; CDR3 protein: CASNIAGGPYEQYF
V gene: TRBV18; J gene: TRBJ2-2; clone size: -; CDR3 protein: CASSRFDREVTGELFF